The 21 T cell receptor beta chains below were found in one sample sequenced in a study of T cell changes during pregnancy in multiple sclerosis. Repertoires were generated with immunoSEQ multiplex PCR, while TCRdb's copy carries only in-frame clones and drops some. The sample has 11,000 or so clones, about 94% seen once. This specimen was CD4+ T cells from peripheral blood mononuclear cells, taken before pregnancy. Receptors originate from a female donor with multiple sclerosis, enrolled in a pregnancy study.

CDR3 loop: CASSQDRETGITNEQFF. The CDR3 DNA is TGTGCCAGCAGCCAAGATCGAGAGACAGGGATAACGAATGAGCAGTTCTTC. The V and J genes are TRBV4-2 and TRBJ2-1, with TRBD1 identical over 7 bases. V lost 0 bases, J lost 7 bases, and 12 bases stayed unmatched. Germline CDR1 LGHNA, CDR2 YNFKEQ. This CDR3 comprises 17 residues.

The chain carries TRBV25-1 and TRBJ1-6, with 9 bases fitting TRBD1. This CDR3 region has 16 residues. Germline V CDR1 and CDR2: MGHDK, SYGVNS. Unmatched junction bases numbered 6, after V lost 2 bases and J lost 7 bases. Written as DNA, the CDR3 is TGTGCCAGCAGTGAACCCGCCGGGACAGGGAATTCACCCCTCCACTTT. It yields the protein CASSEPAGTGNSPLHF.

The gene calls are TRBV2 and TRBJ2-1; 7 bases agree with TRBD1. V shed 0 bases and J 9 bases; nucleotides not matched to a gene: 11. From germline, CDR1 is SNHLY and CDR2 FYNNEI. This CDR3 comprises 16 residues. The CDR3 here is CASSEARPGGGGEQFF. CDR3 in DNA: TGTGCCAGCAGTGAAGCGCGCCCAGGGGGTGGCGGTGAGCAGTTCTTC.

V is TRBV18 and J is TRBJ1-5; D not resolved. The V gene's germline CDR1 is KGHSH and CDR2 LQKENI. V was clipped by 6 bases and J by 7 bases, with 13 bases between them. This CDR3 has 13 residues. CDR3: CASSPYTEQPQHF. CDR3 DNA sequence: TGTGCCAGCTCCCCGTACACAGAACAGCCCCAGCATTTT.

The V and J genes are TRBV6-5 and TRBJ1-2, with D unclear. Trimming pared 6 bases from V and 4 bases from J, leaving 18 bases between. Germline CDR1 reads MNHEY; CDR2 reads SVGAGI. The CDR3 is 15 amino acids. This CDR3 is CASRVLKSLSYGYTF. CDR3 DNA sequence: TGTGCCAGCAGGGTCCTTAAGTCACTTAGCTATGGCTACACCTTC.

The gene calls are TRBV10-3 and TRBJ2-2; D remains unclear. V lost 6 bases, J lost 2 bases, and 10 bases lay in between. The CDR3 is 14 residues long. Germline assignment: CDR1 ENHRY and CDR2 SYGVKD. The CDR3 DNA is TGTGCCATCAGGGAACTAATTAACACCGGGGAGCTGTTTTTT. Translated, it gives CAIRELINTGELFF.

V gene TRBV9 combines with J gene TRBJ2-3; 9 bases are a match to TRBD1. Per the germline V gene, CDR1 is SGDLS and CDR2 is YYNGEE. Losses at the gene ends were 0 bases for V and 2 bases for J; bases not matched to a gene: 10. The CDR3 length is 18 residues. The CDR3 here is CASSVALGTGRITDTQYF. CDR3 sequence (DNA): TGTGCCAGCAGCGTAGCTCTCGGGACAGGGAGGATCACAGATACGCAGTATTTT.

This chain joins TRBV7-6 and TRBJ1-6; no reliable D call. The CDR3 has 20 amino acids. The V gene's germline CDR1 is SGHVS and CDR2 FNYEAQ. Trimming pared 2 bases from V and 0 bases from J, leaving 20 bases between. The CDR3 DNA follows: TGTGCCAGCAGCTTAAGGGCCGCGGGGTACGGTAGCTCCTATAATTCACCCCTCCACTTT. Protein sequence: CASSLRAAGYGSSYNSPLHF.

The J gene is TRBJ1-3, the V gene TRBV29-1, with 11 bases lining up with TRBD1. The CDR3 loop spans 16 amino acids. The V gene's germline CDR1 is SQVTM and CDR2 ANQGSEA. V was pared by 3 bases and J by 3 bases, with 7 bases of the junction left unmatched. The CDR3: CSVERGTGGFGNTIYF. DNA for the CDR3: TGCAGCGTTGAGAGGGGGACAGGGGGTTTTGGAAACACCATATATTTT.

CDR3 in DNA: TGTGCCAGCAGCCAAGAGTCTCTAGCGGGGGCCCTCACTGGGGCCAACGTCCTGACTTTC. Translation: CASSQESLAGALTGANVLTF. This chain links TRBV4-2 with TRBJ2-6; 10 bases line up with TRBD2. Germline CDR1 reads LGHNA; CDR2 reads YNFKEQ. CDR3 length equals 20 residues. The J segment lost 2 bases and the V segment lost 0 bases, leaving 10 bases of the junction unmatched.

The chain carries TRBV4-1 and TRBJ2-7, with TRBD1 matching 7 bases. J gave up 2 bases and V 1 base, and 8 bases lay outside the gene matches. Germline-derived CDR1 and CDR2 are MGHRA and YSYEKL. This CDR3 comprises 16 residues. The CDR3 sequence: CASSQVADRSPYEQYF. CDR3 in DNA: TGCGCCAGCAGCCAAGTTGCGGACAGGTCTCCCTACGAGCAGTACTTC.

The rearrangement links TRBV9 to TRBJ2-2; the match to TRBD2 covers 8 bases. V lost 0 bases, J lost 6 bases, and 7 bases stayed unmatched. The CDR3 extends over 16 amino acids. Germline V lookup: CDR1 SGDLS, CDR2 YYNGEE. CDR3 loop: CASSVGQAGVSGELFF. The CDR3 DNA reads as TGTGCCAGCAGCGTAGGTCAAGCGGGGGTATCCGGGGAGCTGTTTTTT.

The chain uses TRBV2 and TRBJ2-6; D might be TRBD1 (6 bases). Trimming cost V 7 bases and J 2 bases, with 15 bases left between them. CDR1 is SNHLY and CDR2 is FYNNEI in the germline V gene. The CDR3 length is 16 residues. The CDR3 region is CASTPLAGAGANVLTF. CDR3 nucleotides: TGTGCCAGCACTCCGTTAGCAGGGGCTGGGGCCAACGTCCTGACTTTC.

The CDR3 DNA is TGCGCCAGCGGACTAGCGGGGGGGCTCGGAGATACGCAGTATTTT. It codes for CASGLAGGLGDTQYF. The genes are TRBV5-1 and TRBJ2-3; 15 bases are shared with TRBD2. This CDR3 is 15 amino acids long. With 7 bases clipped from V and 5 bases from J, the junction kept 5 bases outside the gene matches. Germline lookup yields CDR1 SGHRS and CDR2 YFSETQ.

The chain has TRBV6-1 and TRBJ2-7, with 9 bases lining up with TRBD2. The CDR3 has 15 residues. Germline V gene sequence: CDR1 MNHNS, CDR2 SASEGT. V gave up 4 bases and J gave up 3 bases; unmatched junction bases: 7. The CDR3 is CASSVGGGGIYEQYF. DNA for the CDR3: TGTGCCAGCAGTGTAGGCGGGGGGGGCATCTACGAGCAGTACTTC.

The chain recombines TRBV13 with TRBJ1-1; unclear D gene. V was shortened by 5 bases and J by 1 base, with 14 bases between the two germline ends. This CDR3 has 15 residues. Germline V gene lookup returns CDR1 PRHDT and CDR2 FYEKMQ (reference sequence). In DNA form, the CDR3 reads TGTGCCAGCAGCCTTAGGAGGGAGGGGAACACTGAAGCTTTCTTT. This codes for CASSLRREGNTEAFF.

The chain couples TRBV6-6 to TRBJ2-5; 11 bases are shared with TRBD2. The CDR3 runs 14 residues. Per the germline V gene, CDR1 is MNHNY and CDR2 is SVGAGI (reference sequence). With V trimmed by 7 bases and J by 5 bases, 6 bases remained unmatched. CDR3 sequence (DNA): TGTGCCAGCACACTAGGACTAGCGGGTGAGACCCAGTACTTC. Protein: CASTLGLAGETQYF.

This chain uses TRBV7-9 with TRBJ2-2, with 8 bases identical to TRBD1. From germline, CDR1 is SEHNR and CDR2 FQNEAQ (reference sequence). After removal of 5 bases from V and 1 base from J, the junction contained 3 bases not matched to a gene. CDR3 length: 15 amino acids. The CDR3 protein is CASSRGQENTGELFF. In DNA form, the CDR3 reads TGTGCCAGCAGCCGGGGACAGGAGAACACCGGGGAGCTGTTTTTT.

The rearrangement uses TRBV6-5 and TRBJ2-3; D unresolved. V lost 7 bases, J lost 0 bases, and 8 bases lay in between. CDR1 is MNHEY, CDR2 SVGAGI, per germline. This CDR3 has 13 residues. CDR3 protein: CASNTASTDTQYF. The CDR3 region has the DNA TGTGCCAGCAACACCGCTAGCACAGATACGCAGTATTTT.

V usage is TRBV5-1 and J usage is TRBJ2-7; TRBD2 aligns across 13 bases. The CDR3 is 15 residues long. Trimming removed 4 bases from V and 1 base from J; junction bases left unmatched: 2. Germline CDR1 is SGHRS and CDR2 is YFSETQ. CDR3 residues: CASSTSGGDSYEQYF. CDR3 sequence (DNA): TGCGCCAGCAGCACTAGCGGGGGGGATTCCTACGAGCAGTACTTC.

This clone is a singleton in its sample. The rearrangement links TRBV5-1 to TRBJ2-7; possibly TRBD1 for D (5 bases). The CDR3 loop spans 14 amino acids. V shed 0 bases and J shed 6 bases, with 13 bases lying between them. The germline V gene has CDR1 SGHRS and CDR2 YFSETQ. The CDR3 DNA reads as TGCGCCAGCAGCTTGGATATTAGACAGATCGAGCAGTACTTC. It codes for CASSLDIRQIEQYF.